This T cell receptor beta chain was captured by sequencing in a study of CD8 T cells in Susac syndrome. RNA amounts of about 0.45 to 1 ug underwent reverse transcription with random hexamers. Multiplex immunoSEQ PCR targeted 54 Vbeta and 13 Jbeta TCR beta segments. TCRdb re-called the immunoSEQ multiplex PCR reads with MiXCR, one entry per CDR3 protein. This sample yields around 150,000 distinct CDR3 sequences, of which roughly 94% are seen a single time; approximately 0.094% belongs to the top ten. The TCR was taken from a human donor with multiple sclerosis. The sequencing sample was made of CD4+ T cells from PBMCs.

This CDR3 is CASSLRVSGQETQYF. The CDR3 nucleotides are TGCGCCAGCAGCTTGAGGGTTAGCGGACAAGAGACCCAGTACTTC. The chain links TRBV5-1 to TRBJ2-5; a possible D gene is TRBD2 (6 bases). The germline gives CDR1 SGHRS, CDR2 YFSETQ. The CDR3 covers 15 residues. V gave up 1 base and J gave up 2 bases, with 12 bases separating them.